This record looks at one T cell receptor beta chain sequence and its context. Its recognized antigen is unknown. No per-base quality is available; no much larger clone lies one base away. The data are from a study of blood T cell repertoires in COVID-19 (dated by TCRdb to 2018 to 2021). Broadly, across the study: The collaborator samples originated in the United States, Italy and Spain and spanned the acute and convalescent phases of COVID-19. Nearly every sample came with metadata listing a de-identified subject ID, COVID-19 status, age in years and sex. The material from the prospective study consisted of cDNA or gDNA derived from T cells, B-cell-depleted T cells, or PBMCs. The repertoires were released in a freely available public database intended as a resource for research on the immune response to SARS-CoV-2. Where HLA class I and class II types were available, the types were taken from metadata supplied by the sample provider, not from assay-based typing. Samples were obtained from the ongoing ImmuneRACE study (first 160 participants) and from 1,000 to 1,500 subjects provided by 6 global collaborators. Subjects who had been exposed to COVID-19, were actively infected with it, or had recovered from it provided the deeply sampled blood TCRbeta repertoires that made up the dataset.

Whole blood was collected in K2EDTA tubes by collaborating institutions according to the institutions' own protocols. For TCRbeta analysis, collaborator samples were shipped as frozen whole blood, as isolated PBMCs, or as DNA extracted from either sample type. What the work shows at the level of the full study, not this receptor alone: Clinical and demographic metadata were provided uncurated, with the amount varying by source and participant.

V and J are truncated by 0 bases and 3 bases respectively, leaving an intervening sequence of 11 bases. From the germline V gene, CDR1 is MNHEY and CDR2 is SVGAGI. Inclusive of the bounding cysteine and phenylalanine, the CDR3 is 16 residues long. The only DNA kept is the CDR3, 48 bases in frame from the first base. The immunoSEQ Assay, a bias-controlled multiplex PCR, was used to amplify TCRbeta CDR3 regions from genomic DNA. The authors' analysis ran thus. The number of nucleated cells in each sample was estimated by amplification of reference gene primers within the assay. To quantify the absolute abundance of each unique TCRbeta CDR3 rearrangement, sequence reads were collapsed and filtered. For each sample, productive Simpson clonality was calculated by taking the square root of Simpson's diversity index across productive rearrangements. In its TCRdb copy, this immuneACCESS table keeps in-frame sequences only and misses some clones. Where compared with another copy, unresolved V genes explain less than half of these, and the others have no known cause. The V and J calls and the clone size are those of that table, but D and trimming were determined from the DNA. Recorded for this sample are about 140,000 clones; about 86% of them occurred a single time. Less than 9.5% of the sample belongs to the ten largest clones.

Sequencing was done on a sample of peripheral blood. The TCR originated in a human donor in a cohort sampled during active COVID-19. The rearrangement joined TRBV6-5 to TRBJ1-4; the D segment could be TRBD1, given 6 matching bases. The sequenced DNA: TGTGCCAGCAGTTACTCCATCGACAGGTCTAATGAAAAACTGTTTTTT. Translation gives CASSYSIDRSNEKLFF.